These T cell receptor beta chains were read from a single sample in a study of T cell repertoires in cytomegalovirus infection. These TCRs are of unknown antigen specificity. Via MiXCR, TCRdb re-called the reads, giving one row per CDR3 protein. The data hold 300,000 to 400,000 distinct CDR3 sequences, with 29% observed a single time. This specimen consisted of cultured PBMCs, obtained from culture after CMV antigen stimulation. The receptors were gathered from a human donor in good health (CMV status not recorded). Some clones in this sample may be carry-over from other donors' samples. Both conserved end residues are part of each CDR3.

v_gene: TRBV27
CDR3aa: CASSLRTGGHGYTF

v_gene: TRBV7-2
CDR3aa: CASSLRTETSGGGYTF

v_gene: TRBV10-3
CDR3aa: CAISGVSSSGNTIYF

v_gene: TRBV6-1
CDR3aa: CASSELGGYSNQPQHF

v_gene: TRBV11-2
CDR3aa: CASSLDTGSPLHF

v_gene: TRBV6-1
CDR3aa: CASSARDLLEAFF

v_gene: TRBV2
CDR3aa: CASSEFEKMNTEAFF

v_gene: TRBV6-6
CDR3aa: CASSYSGDRGRLHGYTF

v_gene: TRBV2
CDR3aa: CASSVRDREFGEQYF

v_gene: TRBV10-3
CDR3aa: CAISEGRLNSNQPQHF

v_gene: TRBV20-1
CDR3aa: CSAKTASQETQYF

v_gene: TRBV10-3
CDR3aa: CAITGGTNQPQHF

v_gene: TRBV11-2
CDR3aa: CASSSGGEGQGYTF

v_gene: TRBV20-1
CDR3aa: CSARGLGRSNQPQHF

v_gene: TRBV20-1
CDR3aa: CSARGENTEKLFF

v_gene: TRBV28
CDR3aa: CASRPGGRSSNQPQHF

v_gene: TRBV29-1
CDR3aa: CSVTPPAVRTDTQYF

v_gene: TRBV6-1
CDR3aa: CASRDSEAFF

v_gene: TRBV12-3/TRBV12-4
CDR3aa: CASSPRTPQETQYF

v_gene: TRBV7-4
CDR3aa: CASSLEGISTDTQYF

v_gene: TRBV19
CDR3aa: CASSGQGWTGELFF

v_gene: TRBV11-2
CDR3aa: CASREPGSSGNTIYF